Presented here are 24 T cell receptor beta chains from one specimen sequenced in a study of cytomegalovirus exposure and HLA in healthy donors. Amplification used 60 Vbeta primers and 13 Jbeta primers. The repertoire was sequenced with immunoSEQ multiplex PCR; TCRdb's copy has only in-frame clones and lacks some. The table lists tens of thousands of clones, over 55% of them singletons. Sample: PBMCs. The receptors were gathered from a woman in her 30s in good health and CMV-seronegative.

The V call is TRBV4-1, the J call TRBJ1-1; a possible D gene is TRBD1 (6 bases). The germline gives CDR1 MGHRA, CDR2 YSYEKL. V was shortened by 4 bases and J by 12 bases, with 12 bases between the two germline ends. The CDR3 is 11 residues long. In nucleotides, the CDR3 is TGCGCCAGCAGCCGAGGACAGTCGACTTTCTTT. Translation: CASSRGQSTFF.

This sequence joins TRBV9 and TRBJ2-3; 12 bases match TRBD2. Germline CDR1 and CDR2: SGDLS and YYNGEE. V shed 4 bases and J 4 bases; nucleotides not matched to a gene: 7. The CDR3 is 16 amino acids. This chain's CDR3 is CASSQTTSGRADTQYF. The CDR3 DNA is TGTGCCAGCAGCCAGACGACTAGCGGGAGAGCAGATACGCAGTATTTT.

The rearrangement joins TRBV9 to TRBJ2-7; D ambiguous. Germline CDR1 reads SGDLS; CDR2 reads YYNGEE. The CDR3 consists of 16 residues. V gave up 2 bases and J gave up 3 bases, with 18 bases separating them. CDR3 nucleotide sequence: TGTGCCAGCAGCGTCCACGAGCCGTGTTTTATCTACGAGCAGTACTTC. Its protein product is CASSVHEPCFIYEQYF.

The chain carries TRBV28 and TRBJ2-1, with TRBD2 as a possible D gene (5 bases). The CDR3 is made up of 15 amino acids. Germline V gene sequence: CDR1 MDHEN, CDR2 SYDVKM. Deletions cut 6 bases from V and 8 bases from J, with 20 bases between. For the CDR3, the DNA is TGTGCCAGCAGGGGCGGGCTGCTTGGGCGGGATGAGCAGTTCTTC. Residues: CASRGGLLGRDEQFF. The variable domain in full, completed from reference TRBV28 and TRBJ2-1, reads DVKVTQSSRYLVKRTGEKVFLECVQDMDHENMFWYRQDPGLGLRLIYFSYDVKMKEKGDIPEGYSVSREKKERFSLILESASTNQTSMYLCASRGGLLGRDEQFFGPGTRLTVL.

Note on this clone: At one end, the junction sequence differs from germline, possibly due to a read error. The chain carries TRBV6-5 and TRBJ1-2; 7 bases align to TRBD1. The CDR3 totals 12 residues. Germline assignment: CDR1 MNHEY and CDR2 SVGAGI. The CDR3 here is CASSYGTGTVMF. In nucleotides, the CDR3 is TGTGCCAGCAGTTACGGGACCGGGACAGTCATGTTC.

The chain recombines TRBV19 with TRBJ1-5, with 8 bases identical to TRBD1. The CDR3 is made up of 16 amino acids. Germline V gives CDR1 LNHDA, CDR2 SQIVND (reference sequence). V lost 6 bases and J lost 7; bases outside the gene matches: 14. This chain's CDR3 is CASRLTSRGRGQPQHF. The CDR3 DNA reads TGTGCCAGTAGACTCACTTCCAGGGGGCGCGGGCAGCCCCAGCATTTT. Together with reference TRBV19 and TRBJ1-5, the CDR3 gives the full variable domain: DGGITQSPKYLFRKEGQNVTLSCEQNLNHDAMYWYRQDPGQGLRLIYYSQIVNDFQKGDIAEGYSVSREKKESFPLTVTSAQKNPTAFYLCASRLTSRGRGQPQHFGDGTRLSIL.

Only a few counts were recorded for this clone. The chain combines TRBV11-2 with TRBJ1-1; maybe TRBD1 (5 bases). The germline V gene encodes CDR1 SGHAT and CDR2 FQNNGV. This CDR3 is 13 amino acids long. The V end was cut by 4 bases, the J end by 3 bases, with 9 bases between. The CDR3 reads CASSWGGDTEAFF. DNA of the CDR3: TGTGCCAGCAGCTGGGGGGGGGACACTGAAGCTTTCTTT.

The chain is built from TRBV10-2 and TRBJ2-1; weak D call: TRBD2 (5 bases). This CDR3 is built from 14 residues. V lost 6 bases and J lost 6, with 15 bases in between. Germline assignment: CDR1 WSHSY and CDR2 SAAADI. The CDR3 loop reads CASRRATRTNEQFF. CDR3 sequence (DNA): TGCGCCAGCAGGAGGGCCACTAGAACCAATGAGCAGTTCTTC.

J is TRBJ2-1 and V is TRBV11-2, with TRBD1 matching 12 bases. Germline loops: CDR1 SGHAT, CDR2 FQNNGV. Trimming took 6 bases from V and 6 from J; bases not matched to a gene: 6. The CDR3 length is 15 residues. CDR3 in amino acids: CASRYRDRGPNEQFF. The CDR3 DNA sequence: TGTGCCAGCAGATACCGGGACAGGGGGCCCAATGAGCAGTTCTTC.

In DNA, the CDR3 is TGTGCCTGGAGAACAGGGAGAGGCTACACCTTC. Amino acid sequence: CAWRTGRGYTF. The rearrangement uses TRBV30 and TRBJ1-2; tentatively, D is TRBD1 (6 bases). V was trimmed by 3 bases and J by 8 bases, leaving 10 bases between them. Per germline, CDR1 GTSNPN and CDR2 SVGIG (reference sequence). The CDR3 spans 11 residues.

The rearrangement links TRBV9 to TRBJ1-2; the match to TRBD1 covers 7 bases. The germline gives CDR1 SGDLS, CDR2 YYNGEE. The CDR3 is 16 amino acids. With V trimmed by 5 bases and J by 0 bases, 10 bases remained unmatched. CDR3 nucleotide sequence: TGTGCCAGCAGTCTACACAGGGGTGGAGCTAACTATGGCTACACCTTC. Translating it yields CASSLHRGGANYGYTF.

CDR3 bases: TGTGCCAGCAGCCCCTGGGGTAGCGGGGGGTTGGAGCAGTACTTC. It translates to CASSPWGSGGLEQYF. The rearrangement uses TRBV6-5 and TRBJ2-5, with 10 bases identical to TRBD2. The J segment lost 11 bases and the V segment lost 6 bases, leaving 15 bases of the junction unmatched. This CDR3 is built from 15 residues. Germline V CDR1 and CDR2: MNHEY, SVGAGI.

This clone was recorded only once. This chain links TRBV5-1 with TRBJ1-2; maybe TRBD1 (5 bases). V lost 0 bases to trimming and J lost 4 bases, with 10 bases between them. Looked up from germline, CDR1 is SGHRS and CDR2 is YFSETQ. The CDR3 covers 14 residues. DNA for the CDR3: TGCGCCAGCAGCTTGGTAGGTCAGGGCTATGGCTACACCTTC. It codes for CASSLVGQGYGYTF. Complete variable domain (other parts from reference TRBV5-1 and TRBJ1-2): KAGVTQTPRYLIKTRGQQVTLSCSPISGHRSVSWYQQTPGQGLQFLFEYFSETQRNKGNFPGRFSGRQFSNSRSEMNVSTLELGDSALYLCASSLVGQGYGYTFGSGTRLTVV.

In its sample, this clone was seen a few times. This chain uses TRBV10-3 with TRBJ1-4; perhaps TRBD1 as D (5 bases). V was shortened by 2 bases and J by 7 bases, with 8 bases between the two germline ends. Germline CDR1 is ENHRY and CDR2 is SYGVKD. CDR3 size: 13 residues. CDR3 sequence (DNA): TGTGCCATCAGTGAGGGTCAGGGTGAAAAACTGTTTTTT. It yields the protein CAISEGQGEKLFF.

The rearrangement links TRBV5-1 to TRBJ2-7, with 9 nucleotides matching TRBD2. This CDR3 region has 19 residues. CDR1 is SGHRS, CDR2 YFSETQ, per germline. Losses at the gene ends were 3 bases for V and 0 bases for J; bases not matched to a gene: 16. CDR3 sequence: CASSWGLGAGGLSSYEQYF. CDR3 sequence (DNA): TGCGCCAGCAGCTGGGGGTTGGGAGCGGGGGGCCTGAGCTCCTACGAGCAGTACTTC.

With regard to this clone: At one end, the junction sequence differs from germline, possibly due to a read error. The CDR3 spells CASSLTGGNPGELFF. Written as DNA, the CDR3 is TGTGCCAGCAGCCTAACAGGAGGGAACCCCGGGGAGCTGTTTTTT. The chain is built from TRBV6-5 and TRBJ2-2; a possible D gene is TRBD2 (6 bases). This CDR3 has 15 residues. Per germline, CDR1 MNHEY and CDR2 SVGAGI.

This clone was picked up one time. This chain uses TRBV19 with TRBJ2-7; no definite D call. Germline V gives CDR1 LNHDA, CDR2 SQIVND (reference sequence). V was cut by 3 bases and J by 6 bases, with 12 bases left in between. This CDR3 comprises 13 residues. CDR3 nucleotide sequence: TGTGCCAGTAGTATCGCCGGTGGGCGCGAGCAGTACTTC. Amino acid sequence: CASSIAGGREQYF.

The rearrangement joins TRBV5-1 to TRBJ2-1; a weak D match, TRBD2 (5 bases). The CDR3 extends over 14 amino acids. Trimming removed 6 bases at V and 7 bases at J, with 17 bases between. The germline V gene encodes CDR1 SGHRS and CDR2 YFSETQ. The CDR3 loop reads CASTLGGEMNEQFF. The DNA for the CDR3 is TGCGCCAGCACCCTAGGTGGGGAGATGAATGAGCAGTTCTTC.

This rearrangement joins TRBV5-4 to TRBJ2-2; no definite D call. This CDR3 has 13 amino acids. Trimming took off 0 bases at V and 6 bases at J, with 6 bases between the two ends. The germline gives CDR1 SGHNT, CDR2 YYREEE (reference sequence). This chain's CDR3 is CASSLGLAGELFF. The CDR3 DNA is TGTGCCAGCAGCTTGGGGCTAGCCGGGGAGCTGTTTTTT. The full variable domain, completed using reference TRBV5-4 and TRBJ2-2, is ETGVTQSPTHLIKTRGQQVTLRCSSQSGHNTVSWYQQALGQGPQFIFQYYREEENGRGNFPPRFSGLQFPNYSSELNVNALELDDSALYLCASSLGLAGELFFGEGSRLTVL.

The V and J genes are TRBV28 and TRBJ2-7; 7 bases map to TRBD2. V was clipped by 3 bases and J by 4 bases; unmatched bases: 6. This CDR3 has 14 amino acids. Germline V lookup: CDR1 MDHEN, CDR2 SYDVKM. CDR3 in amino acids: CASSFARERYEQYF. CDR3 coding DNA: TGTGCCAGCAGTTTCGCGCGGGAGAGGTACGAGCAGTACTTC.

V and J are TRBV6-6 and TRBJ2-3; maybe TRBD1 (6 bases). The V gene's germline CDR1 is MNHNY and CDR2 SVGAGI (reference sequence). The V end was cut by 6 bases, the J end by 2 bases, with 18 bases between. The CDR3 extends over 16 amino acids. For the CDR3, the DNA is TGTGCCAGCAGGCACGGACAGCCAGACTTCACAGATACGCAGTATTTT. As protein: CASRHGQPDFTDTQYF.

Ten or more counts support this clone. The J gene is TRBJ2-3, the V gene TRBV19; 11 positions match TRBD2. With 4 bases clipped from V and 5 bases from J, the junction kept 5 bases outside the gene matches. Looked up from germline, CDR1 is LNHDA and CDR2 is SQIVND (reference sequence). The CDR3 loop spans 15 amino acids. CDR3 DNA sequence: TGTGCCAGTAGTACCCCGGGACTAGCGGTAGATACGCAGTATTTT. It encodes CASSTPGLAVDTQYF.

Only a few counts were recorded for this clone. The genes are TRBV5-4 and TRBJ1-2, with D hard to call. The germline CDR1 and CDR2 sequences are SGHNT and YYREEE (reference sequence). CDR3 size: 13 residues. The V gene lost 6 bases and the J gene lost 4 bases, with 13 bases spanning the gap. CDR3 residues: CASNSIGSYGYTF. The CDR3 nucleotides read TGTGCCAGCAACTCTATTGGGAGCTATGGCTACACCTTC. The full variable domain, rest sourced from reference TRBV5-4 and TRBJ1-2, is ETGVTQSPTHLIKTRGQQVTLRCSSQSGHNTVSWYQQALGQGPQFIFQYYREEENGRGNFPPRFSGLQFPNYSSELNVNALELDDSALYLCASNSIGSYGYTFGSGTRLTVV.

This clone was detected once. The chain carries TRBV27 and TRBJ2-3; 7 bases fit TRBD2. In germline, CDR1 is MNHEY, CDR2 SMNVEV (reference sequence). The CDR3 runs to 14 residues. V gave up 3 bases and J gave up 7 bases; unmatched junction bases: 7. CDR3 sequence (DNA): TGTGCCAGCAGTTTGAGGCTAGCGGTAAATACGCAGTATTTT. It yields the protein CASSLRLAVNTQYF.